The 8 T cell receptor beta chains below were found in one sample sequenced in a study of shared clonotypes between healthy human individuals. Assay used: immunoSEQ multiplex PCR; TCRdb lists only in-frame clones, some missing. The sample shows about 560,000 clones, around 81% of them seen only once. The sample consisted of PBMCs. The source of these receptors is a woman aged 40 to 50 in good health. Some clones in this sample may be carry-over from other donors' samples.

This clone occurred once. This clone may be a read error of a much larger clone one base away. The sample has other DNA sequences that encode this CDR3 too. The chain employs TRBV6-4 and TRBJ1-1; D unclear. The V gene lost 5 bases and the J gene lost 5 bases, with 12 bases spanning the gap. Germline lookup yields CDR1 MRHNA and CDR2 SNTAGT. CDR3 length: 13 residues. DNA of the CDR3: TGTGCCAGCAGTCCGGGTGAGAATACTGAAGCTTTCTTT. It specifies CASSPGENTEAFF.

This clone has more than one count but fewer than ten. The chain employs TRBV28 and TRBJ2-7; no clear D. Trimming cost V 2 bases and J 9 bases, with 8 bases left between them. This CDR3 comprises 11 residues. CDR1 and CDR2 (germline): MDHEN, SYDVKM. The CDR3 loop reads CASSLANAQYF. CDR3 bases: TGTGCCAGCAGTTTAGCCAACGCGCAGTACTTC.

The rearrangement uses TRBV11-2 and TRBJ2-5, with 7 positions matching TRBD2. V lost 3 bases and J lost 1; bases outside the gene matches: 2. In germline, CDR1 is SGHAT, CDR2 FQNNGV. There are 14 residues in the CDR3. The CDR3 DNA reads as TGTGCCAGCAGCTTCCGGACTAGCCAAGAGACCCAGTACTTC. This encodes CASSFRTSQETQYF.

This clone is a singleton in its sample. The chain joins TRBV28 to TRBJ2-7; 11 nucleotides match TRBD1. The CDR3 contains 15 residues. V was pared by 6 bases and J by 1 base, with 5 bases of the junction left unmatched. Germline V lookup: CDR1 MDHEN, CDR2 SYDVKM. CDR3 in amino acids: CASSIGQGASYEQYF. CDR3 bases: TGTGCCAGCAGCATCGGACAGGGGGCGTCCTACGAGCAGTACTTC.

This chain uses TRBV5-1 with TRBJ1-2; D perhaps matches TRBD1 (5 bases). The CDR3 is made up of 13 amino acids. V lost 0 bases to trimming and J lost 6 bases, with 9 bases between them. CDR1 is SGHRS, CDR2 YFSETQ, per germline. The CDR3 protein is CASSLAQGDGYTF. DNA for the CDR3: TGCGCCAGCAGCTTGGCCCAGGGTGATGGCTACACCTTC. Full variable domain (remainder filled in from reference TRBV5-1 and TRBJ1-2): KAGVTQTPRYLIKTRGQQVTLSCSPISGHRSVSWYQQTPGQGLQFLFEYFSETQRNKGNFPGRFSGRQFSNSRSEMNVSTLELGDSALYLCASSLAQGDGYTFGSGTRLTVV.

V usage is TRBV9 and J usage is TRBJ1-2; a weak D match, TRBD1 (6 bases). The V and J ends lost 4 bases and 8 bases respectively, with 12 bases between them. The germline gives CDR1 SGDLS, CDR2 YYNGEE. The CDR3 length is 12 residues. The CDR3 is CASSPPTGGYTF. The CDR3 region has the DNA TGTGCCAGCAGCCCCCCTACAGGGGGCTACACCTTC. Combining the CDR3 with reference TRBV9 and TRBJ1-2 gives the whole variable domain DSGVTQTPKHLITATGQRVTLRCSPRSGDLSVYWYQQSLDQGLQFLIQYYNGEERAKGNILERFSAQQFPDLHSELNLSSLELGDSALYFCASSPPTGGYTFGSGTRLTVV.

V gene TRBV7-9 combines with J gene TRBJ2-7, with 7 bases identical to TRBD2. From germline, CDR1 is SEHNR and CDR2 FQNEAQ (reference sequence). V gave up 3 bases and J gave up 2 bases; unmatched junction bases: 7. The CDR3 spans 15 residues. The chain's CDR3 is CASSFSRAGPYEQYF. The CDR3 DNA sequence: TGTGCCAGCAGCTTTTCTCGAGCGGGGCCCTACGAGCAGTACTTC.

V and J are TRBV6-6 and TRBJ1-1; D perhaps matches TRBD1 (6 bases). This CDR3 region has 13 residues. Trimming removed 7 bases from V and 0 bases from J, with 9 bases in between. The V gene's germline CDR1 is MNHNY and CDR2 SVGAGI (reference sequence). CDR3 nucleotide sequence: TGTGCCAGCACCGGGACAATGAACACTGAAGCTTTCTTT. It codes for CASTGTMNTEAFF.